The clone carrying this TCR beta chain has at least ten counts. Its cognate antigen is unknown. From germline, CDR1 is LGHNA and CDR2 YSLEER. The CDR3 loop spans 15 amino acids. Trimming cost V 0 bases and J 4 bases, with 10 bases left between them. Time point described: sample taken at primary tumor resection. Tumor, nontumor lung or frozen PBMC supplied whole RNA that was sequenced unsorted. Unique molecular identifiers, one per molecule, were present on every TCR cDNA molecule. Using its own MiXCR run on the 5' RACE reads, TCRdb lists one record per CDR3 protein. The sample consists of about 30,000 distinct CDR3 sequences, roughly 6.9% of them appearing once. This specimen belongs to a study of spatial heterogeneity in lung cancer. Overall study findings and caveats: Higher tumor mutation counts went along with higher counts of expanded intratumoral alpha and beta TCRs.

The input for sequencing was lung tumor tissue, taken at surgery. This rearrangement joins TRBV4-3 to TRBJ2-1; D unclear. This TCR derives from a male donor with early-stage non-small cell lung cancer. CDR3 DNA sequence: TGCGCCAGCAGCCAAGATATATCGCGGTACAATGAGCAGTTCTTC. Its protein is CASSQDISRYNEQFF.